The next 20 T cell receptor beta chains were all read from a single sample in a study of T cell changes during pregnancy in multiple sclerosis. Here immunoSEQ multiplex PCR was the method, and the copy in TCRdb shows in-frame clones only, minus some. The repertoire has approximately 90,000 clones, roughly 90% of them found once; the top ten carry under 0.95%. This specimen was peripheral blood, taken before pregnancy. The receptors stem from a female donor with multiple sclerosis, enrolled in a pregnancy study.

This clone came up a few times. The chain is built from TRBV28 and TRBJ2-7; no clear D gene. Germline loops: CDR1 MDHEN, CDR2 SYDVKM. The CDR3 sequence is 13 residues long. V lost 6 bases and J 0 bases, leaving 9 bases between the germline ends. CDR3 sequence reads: CASRKQSSYEQYF. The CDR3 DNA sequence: TGTGCCAGCAGAAAACAGAGCTCCTACGAGCAGTACTTC. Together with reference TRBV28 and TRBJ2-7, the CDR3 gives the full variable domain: DVKVTQSSRYLVKRTGEKVFLECVQDMDHENMFWYRQDPGLGLRLIYFSYDVKMKEKGDIPEGYSVSREKKERFSLILESASTNQTSMYLCASRKQSSYEQYFGPGTRLTVT.

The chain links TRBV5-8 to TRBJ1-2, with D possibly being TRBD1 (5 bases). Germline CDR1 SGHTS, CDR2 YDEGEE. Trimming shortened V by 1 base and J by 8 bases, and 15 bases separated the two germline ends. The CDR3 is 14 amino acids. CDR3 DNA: TGTGCCAGCAGCTTGTGGGGGACTCCGGGCGGCTACACCTTC. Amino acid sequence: CASSLWGTPGGYTF. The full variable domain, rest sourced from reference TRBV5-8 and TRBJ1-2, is EAGVTQSPTHLIKTRGQQATLRCSPISGHTSVYWYQQALGLGLQFLLWYDEGEERNRGNFPPRFSGRQFPNYSSELNVNALELEDSALYLCASSLWGTPGGYTFGSGTRLTVV.

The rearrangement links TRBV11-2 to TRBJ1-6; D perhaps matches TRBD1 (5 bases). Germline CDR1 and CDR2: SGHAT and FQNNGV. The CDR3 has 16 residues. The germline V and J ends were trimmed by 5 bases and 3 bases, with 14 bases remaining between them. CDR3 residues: CASSPDPDIYNSPLHF. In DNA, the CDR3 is TGTGCCAGCAGCCCTGACCCGGACATCTATAATTCACCCCTCCACTTT. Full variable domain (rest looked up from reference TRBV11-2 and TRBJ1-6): EAGVAQSPRYKIIEKRQSVAFWCNPISGHATLYWYQQILGQGPKLLIQFQNNGVVDDSQLPKDRFSAERLKGVDSTLKIQPAKLEDSAVYLCASSPDPDIYNSPLHFGNGTRLTVT.

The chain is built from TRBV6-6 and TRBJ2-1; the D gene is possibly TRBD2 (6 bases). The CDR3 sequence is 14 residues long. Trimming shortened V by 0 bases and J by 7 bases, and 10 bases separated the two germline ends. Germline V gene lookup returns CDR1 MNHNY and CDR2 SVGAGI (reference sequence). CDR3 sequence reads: CASSYSPEGNEQFF. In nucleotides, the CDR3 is TGTGCCAGCAGTTACTCGCCGGAGGGGAATGAGCAGTTCTTC.

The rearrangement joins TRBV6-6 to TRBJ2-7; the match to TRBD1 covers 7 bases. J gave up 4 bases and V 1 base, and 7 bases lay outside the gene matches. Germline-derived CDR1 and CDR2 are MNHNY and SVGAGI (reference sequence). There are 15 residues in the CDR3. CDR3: CASSYWGTDIYEQYF. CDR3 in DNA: TGTGCCAGCAGTTACTGGGGGACAGATATTTACGAGCAGTACTTC.

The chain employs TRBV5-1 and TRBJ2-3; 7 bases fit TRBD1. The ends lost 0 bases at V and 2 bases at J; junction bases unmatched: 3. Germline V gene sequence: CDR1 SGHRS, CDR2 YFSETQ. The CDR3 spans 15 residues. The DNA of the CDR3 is TGCGCCAGCAGCTTGGGAAGGGGGCACACAGATACGCAGTATTTT. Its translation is CASSLGRGHTDTQYF.

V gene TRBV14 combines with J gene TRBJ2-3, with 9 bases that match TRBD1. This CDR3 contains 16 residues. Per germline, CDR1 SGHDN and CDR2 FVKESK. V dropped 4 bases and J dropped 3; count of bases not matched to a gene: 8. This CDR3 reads CASSPLPGTGTDTQYF. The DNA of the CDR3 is TGTGCCAGCAGCCCCCTCCCCGGGACAGGGACAGATACGCAGTATTTT.

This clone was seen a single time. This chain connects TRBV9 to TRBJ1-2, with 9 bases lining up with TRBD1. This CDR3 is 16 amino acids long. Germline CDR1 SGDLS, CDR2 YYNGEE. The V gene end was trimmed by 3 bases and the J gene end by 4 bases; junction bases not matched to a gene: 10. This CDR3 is CASSASGQGTLYGYTF. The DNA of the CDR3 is TGTGCCAGCAGCGCCTCGGGACAGGGAACCCTCTATGGCTACACCTTC.

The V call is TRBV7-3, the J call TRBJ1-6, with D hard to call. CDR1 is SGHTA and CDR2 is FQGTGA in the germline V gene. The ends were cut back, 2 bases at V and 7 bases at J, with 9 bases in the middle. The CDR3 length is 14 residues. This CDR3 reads CASSLGTGNSPLHF. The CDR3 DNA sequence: TGTGCCAGCAGCTTAGGAACGGGGAATTCACCCCTCCACTTT.

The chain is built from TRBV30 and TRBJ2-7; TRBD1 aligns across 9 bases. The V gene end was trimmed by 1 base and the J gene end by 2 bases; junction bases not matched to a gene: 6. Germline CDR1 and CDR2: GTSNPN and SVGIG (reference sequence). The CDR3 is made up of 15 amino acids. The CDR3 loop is CAWSAPGQGTYEQYF. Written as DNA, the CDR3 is TGTGCCTGGAGTGCGCCGGGACAGGGAACCTACGAGCAGTACTTC.

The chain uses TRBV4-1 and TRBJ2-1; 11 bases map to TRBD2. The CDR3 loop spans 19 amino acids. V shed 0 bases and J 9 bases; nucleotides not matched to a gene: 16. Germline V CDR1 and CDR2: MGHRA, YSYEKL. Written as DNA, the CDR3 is TGCGCCAGCAGCCAAGATAGGGTAGACCTAGCGGGAGGTCAGGGTGAGCAGTTCTTC. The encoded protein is CASSQDRVDLAGGQGEQFF.

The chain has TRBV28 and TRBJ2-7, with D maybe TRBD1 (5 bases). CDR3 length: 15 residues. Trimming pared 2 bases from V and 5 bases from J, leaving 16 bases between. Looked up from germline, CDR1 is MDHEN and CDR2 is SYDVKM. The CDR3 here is CASSLESQGPHEQYF. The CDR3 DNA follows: TGTGCCAGCAGTTTAGAGTCTCAGGGCCCACACGAGCAGTACTTC.

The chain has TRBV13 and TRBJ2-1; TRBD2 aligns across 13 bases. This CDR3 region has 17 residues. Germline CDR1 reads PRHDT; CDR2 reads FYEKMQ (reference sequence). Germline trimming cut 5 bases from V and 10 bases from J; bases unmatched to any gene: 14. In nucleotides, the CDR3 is TGTGCCAGCAGCCCCGCCAGGGGACTAGCGGGACAACGGGAGCAGTTCTTC. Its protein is CASSPARGLAGQREQFF.

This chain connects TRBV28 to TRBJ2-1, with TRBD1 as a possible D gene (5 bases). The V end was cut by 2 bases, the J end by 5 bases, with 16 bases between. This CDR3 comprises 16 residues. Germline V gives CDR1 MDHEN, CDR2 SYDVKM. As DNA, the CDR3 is TGTGCCAGCAGTTTAGATTTCGCAGGGTCCCACAATGAGCAGTTCTTC. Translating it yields CASSLDFAGSHNEQFF. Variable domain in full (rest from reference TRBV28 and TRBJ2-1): DVKVTQSSRYLVKRTGEKVFLECVQDMDHENMFWYRQDPGLGLRLIYFSYDVKMKEKGDIPEGYSVSREKKERFSLILESASTNQTSMYLCASSLDFAGSHNEQFFGPGTRLTVL.

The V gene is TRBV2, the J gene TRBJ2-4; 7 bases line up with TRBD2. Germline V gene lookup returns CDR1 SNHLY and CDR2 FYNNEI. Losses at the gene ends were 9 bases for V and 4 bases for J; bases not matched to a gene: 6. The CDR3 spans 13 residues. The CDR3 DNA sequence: TGTGCCAGTTCTAGGGAGGGGAAAAACATTCAGTACTTC. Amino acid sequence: CASSREGKNIQYF.

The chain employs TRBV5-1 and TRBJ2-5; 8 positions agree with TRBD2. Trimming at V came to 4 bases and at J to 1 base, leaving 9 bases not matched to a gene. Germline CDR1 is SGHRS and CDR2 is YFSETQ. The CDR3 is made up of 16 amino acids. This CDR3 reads CASSPYPGGPQETQYF. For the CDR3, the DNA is TGCGCCAGCAGCCCCTACCCGGGAGGGCCCCAAGAGACCCAGTACTTC.

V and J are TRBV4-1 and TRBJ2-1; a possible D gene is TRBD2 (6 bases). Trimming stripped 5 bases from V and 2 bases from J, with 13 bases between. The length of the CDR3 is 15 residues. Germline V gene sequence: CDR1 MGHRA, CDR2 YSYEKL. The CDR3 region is CASSRTGEPYNEQFF. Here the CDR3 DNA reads TGCGCCAGCAGCAGGACGGGAGAGCCCTACAATGAGCAGTTCTTC.

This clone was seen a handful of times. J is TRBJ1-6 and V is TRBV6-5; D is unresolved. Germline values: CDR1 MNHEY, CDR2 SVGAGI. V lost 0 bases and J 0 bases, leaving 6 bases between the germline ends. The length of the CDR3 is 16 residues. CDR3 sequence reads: CASSYSGSSYNSPLHF. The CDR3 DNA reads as TGTGCCAGCAGTTACTCAGGGAGCTCCTATAATTCACCCCTCCACTTT.

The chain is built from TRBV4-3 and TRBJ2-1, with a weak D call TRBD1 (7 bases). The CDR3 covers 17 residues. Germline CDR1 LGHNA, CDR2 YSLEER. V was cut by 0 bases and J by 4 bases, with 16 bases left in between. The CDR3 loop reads CASSQELGRGVYNEQFF. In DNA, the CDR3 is TGCGCCAGCAGCCAAGAATTGGGCAGGGGGGTATACAATGAGCAGTTCTTC.

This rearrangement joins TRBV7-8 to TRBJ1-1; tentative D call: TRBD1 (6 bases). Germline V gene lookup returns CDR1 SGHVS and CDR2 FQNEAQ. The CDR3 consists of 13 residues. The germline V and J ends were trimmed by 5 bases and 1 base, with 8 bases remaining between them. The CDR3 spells CASSPTGNTEAFF. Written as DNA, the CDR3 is TGTGCCAGCAGCCCGACAGGGAACACTGAAGCTTTCTTT.